The TCR beta chain under discussion was sequenced for a study of T cell repertoires in MIS-A myocarditis. With 3 bases removed from V and 7 bases from J, the gap between germline ends came to 10 bases. The CDR3 loop spans 14 amino acids. Per germline, CDR1 LNHDA and CDR2 SQIVND (reference sequence). Only in-frame clones appear in the TCRdb table, and some are missing; sequencing was by immunoSEQ multiplex PCR. The table shows 11,000 or so clones, with roughly 80% occurring only once. This TCR came from a man younger than 35 with fulminant myocarditis from multisystem inflammatory syndrome in adults (MIS-A) after COVID-19. V is TRBV19 and J is TRBJ1-6, with D possibly matching TRBD1 (5 bases). The sequenced sample consisted of right ventricle heart tissue obtained at autopsy. The CDR3 nucleotides are TGTGCCAGTAGTATCTGGGGGGAGAATTCACCCCTCCACTTT. Amino acid sequence: CASSIWGENSPLHF.